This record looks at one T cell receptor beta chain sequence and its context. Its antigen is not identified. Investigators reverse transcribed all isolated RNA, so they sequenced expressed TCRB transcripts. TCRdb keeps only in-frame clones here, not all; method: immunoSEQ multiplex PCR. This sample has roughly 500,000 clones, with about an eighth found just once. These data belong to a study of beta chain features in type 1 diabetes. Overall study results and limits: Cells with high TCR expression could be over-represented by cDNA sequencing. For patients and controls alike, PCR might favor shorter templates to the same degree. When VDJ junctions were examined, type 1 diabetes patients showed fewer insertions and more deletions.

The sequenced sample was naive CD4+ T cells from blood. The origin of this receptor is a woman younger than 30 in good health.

CDR3 nucleotides: TGTGCCAGCAGCCAACATAGCGGGAGAGCCTACGAGCAGTACTTC. Protein sequence: CASSQHSGRAYEQYF. The chain recombines TRBV14 with TRBJ2-7; TRBD2 aligns across 9 bases. V lost 2 bases and J lost 2; bases outside the gene matches: 4. The CDR3 loop spans 15 amino acids. Germline lookup yields CDR1 SGHDN and CDR2 FVKESK.